The rows below give T cell receptor beta chains drawn from one sample of a study of blood T cell repertoires in COVID-19. Sequencing used immunoSEQ multiplex PCR; TCRdb keeps in-frame clones, though not all of them. In the table there are over 110,000 clones, about 90% of which are singletons. Source material: peripheral blood. These TCRs come from a woman aged 45-65 years with acute or convalescent COVID-19. Both conserved end residues are part of each CDR3. Fields, in order: V gene, clone size, D gene, J gene, CDR3 DNA, CDR3 protein. D genes are given only for firm matches. Expanded clones get a size class; other rows say once, few or many, or leave the size out.

>TRBV7-2|NA|TRBD1|TRBJ1-6
TGTGCCAGCAGCTTAGGAGGGACAGTTAATTCACCCCTCCACTTT
CASSLGGTVNSPLHF
>TRBV18|NA|NA|TRBJ2-3
TGTGCCAGCTCACCTAGGACAGTATTTACTAGCACAGATACGCAGTATTTT
CASSPRTVFTSTDTQYF
>TRBV18|NA|NA|TRBJ2-5
TGTGCCAGCTCACCACCGGCGGTGCCTGGGACCCAGTACTTC
CASSPPAVPGTQYF
>TRBV5-1|NA|TRBD1|TRBJ1-2
TGCGCCAGCAGCTTAGCTCCGGGACAGATCTTCTATGGCTACACCTTC
CASSLAPGQIFYGYTF
>TRBV9|NA|NA|TRBJ1-6
TGTGCCAGCTCATTCGGTTGGAATTCACCCCTCCACTTT
CASSFGWNSPLHF
>TRBV2|few|NA|TRBJ2-5
TGTGCCAGCAGTATTGGGCCGGAGACCCAGTACTTC
CASSIGPETQYF
>TRBV6-5|NA|TRBD2|TRBJ2-1
TGTGCCAGCAGGCGCGGGGGGACCTCCTACAATGAGCAGTTCTTC
CASRRGGTSYNEQFF
>TRBV4-1|NA|NA|TRBJ1-1
TGCGCCAGCAGCCAGTGGGGGGAGGCGGGGAACACTGAAGCTTTCTTT
CASSQWGEAGNTEAFF
>TRBV5-1|once|NA|TRBJ2-7
TGCGCCAGCAGCTTGGGACAGGGAGGTGGCGAGCAGTACTTC
CASSLGQGGGEQYF
>TRBV29-1|NA|TRBD1|TRBJ1-1
TGCAGCGTAGGCCAGGGGGCGGGGAACACTGAAGCTTTCTTT
CSVGQGAGNTEAFF
>TRBV4-1|NA|NA|TRBJ1-3
TGCGCCAGCAGCCAAGACTTGTCGGGTGGAAACACCATATATTTT
CASSQDLSGGNTIYF
>TRBV5-1|few|NA|TRBJ1-1
TGCGCCAGCAGCCTCCCAGGGACTGAAGCTTTCTTT
CASSLPGTEAFF
>TRBV3-1/TRBV3-2|NA|NA|TRBJ2-1
TGTGCCAGCAGCCAAGGGACTATCTACAATGAGCAGTTCTTC
CASSQGTIYNEQFF
>TRBV14|once|TRBD2|TRBJ2-1
TGTGCCAGCAGCTCCCTAGCGGGTCCTCGGAATGAGCAGTTCTTC
CASSSLAGPRNEQFF
>TRBV3-1/TRBV3-2|NA|TRBD1|TRBJ2-7
TGTGCCAGCAGCCAATCCGGGACAGGTTCCTACGAGCAGTACTTC
CASSQSGTGSYEQYF
>TRBV2|NA|TRBD1|TRBJ2-1
TGTGCCAGCTGGGGACAGGGGGCAGGTGAGCAGTTCTTC
CASWGQGAGEQFF
>TRBV9|NA|NA|TRBJ2-4
TGTGCCAGCAGCGTAGGGAGTACTGCCAAAAACATTCAGTACTTC
CASSVGSTAKNIQYF
>TRBV5-5|NA|NA|TRBJ1-2
TGTGCCAGCAGCACCCTCGGTAACTATGGCTACACCTTC
CASSTLGNYGYTF
>TRBV27|NA|TRBD2|TRBJ2-7
TGTGCCAGCAGTTTACTCAGGGTGGCGGGAGCCTACGAGCAGTACTTC
CASSLLRVAGAYEQYF
>TRBV6-5|NA|TRBD2|TRBJ2-4
TGTGCCAGCACACTAACCCGGGGGGGCCTGGACATTCAGTACTTC
CASTLTRGGLDIQYF
>TRBV6-5|NA|TRBD1|TRBJ1-2
TGTGCCAGCAGTTCCCGGGACAGGGTCTATGGCTACACCTTC
CASSSRDRVYGYTF
>TRBV18|once|TRBD1|TRBJ1-1
TGTGCCAGCTCACCACCGTCAACAGGGGGAACTGAAGCTTTCTTT
CASSPPSTGGTEAFF
>TRBV11-3|NA|NA|TRBJ2-1
TGTGCCAGCAGCTTTCATCAGGGGGGCGAGCAGTTCTTC
CASSFHQGGEQFF
>TRBV5-1|NA|TRBD1|TRBJ1-2
TGCGCCAGCAGCGAGGGGGACAGTGAGTATGGCTACACCTTC
CASSEGDSEYGYTF
>TRBV4-1|once|TRBD1|TRBJ1-5
TGCGCCAGCAGCCGAGGACAGGGTGGCAATCAGCCCCAGCATTTT
CASSRGQGGNQPQHF
>TRBV19|NA|NA|TRBJ2-2
TGTGCCAGTACCGTTGGTTCACAAGTTCCCGGGGAGCTGTTTTTT
CASTVGSQVPGELFF
>TRBV12-3/TRBV12-4|NA|NA|TRBJ1-1
TGTGCCAGCGGGCTTCTCGAAGCTTTCTTT
CASGLLEAFF
>TRBV5-1|NA|TRBD2|TRBJ2-3
TGCGCCAGCAGCTTGGGGACTAGCGGGTCGGAGGGGGATACGCAGTATTTT
CASSLGTSGSEGDTQYF
>TRBV5-1|NA|NA|TRBJ1-1
TGCGCCAGCAGCTTGGCCAGTAATCCTGAAGCTTTCTTT
CASSLASNPEAFF
>TRBV7-3|once|NA|TRBJ2-1
TGTGCCAGCAGCCCGAGACAGGCCGTGGGGGTCTACAATGAGCAGTTCTTC
CASSPRQAVGVYNEQFF
>TRBV7-2|NA|NA|TRBJ2-5
TGTGCCAGCAGCTCCTCCAGGTATGCCAGCGAGACCCAGTACTTC
CASSSSRYASETQYF
>TRBV7-8|NA|NA|TRBJ1-2
TGTGCCAGCAGCTTAGGGAGTTACGGCTACACCTTC
CASSLGSYGYTF
>TRBV4-1|NA|TRBD1|TRBJ2-7
TGCGCCAGCAGCCTGTCCCCAGGACAGGGATCCTACGAGCAGTACTTC
CASSLSPGQGSYEQYF
>TRBV27|NA|NA|TRBJ2-7
TGTGCCAGCAGTGTTCGGAATGGACAGAAATACGAGCAGTACTTC
CASSVRNGQKYEQYF
>TRBV25-1|NA|TRBD1|TRBJ1-6
TGTGCCAGCAGTAAGGGACAGAATAATTCACCCCTCCACTTT
CASSKGQNNSPLHF
>TRBV3-1/TRBV3-2|NA|NA|TRBJ1-6
TGTGCCAGCAGCCACTTGGGGGCCTCCTATAATTCACCCCTCCACTTT
CASSHLGASYNSPLHF
>TRBV2|few|NA|TRBJ1-5
TGTGCCAGCGGCTTGGGGGGGGCTCAGCCCCAGCATTTT
CASGLGGAQPQHF
>TRBV24-1|NA|TRBD1|TRBJ2-2
TGTGCCACCAGTGATACAGGGGGCACGAACACCGGGGAGCTGTTTTTT
CATSDTGGTNTGELFF
>TRBV7-9|NA|NA|TRBJ2-7
TGTGCCAGCAGAGAGGGCTACGAGCAGTACTTC
CASREGYEQYF
>TRBV15|NA|NA|TRBJ1-1
TGTGCCACCAGCAGAGAAGGCCGAGGGACTGAAGCTTTCTTT
CATSREGRGTEAFF